These 11 T cell receptor beta chains were all obtained from the same sample, sequenced in a study of T cells after posttransplantation cyclophosphamide. Clones were sequenced by immunoSEQ multiplex PCR, and TCRdb holds only the in-frame ones, with some missing. The sample has roughly 13,000 clones; around 74% are singletons. Sequenced: memory CD4+ T cells sorted from PBMCs. These receptors came from a man in his forties or fifties.

This clone was detected once. The chain recombines TRBV7-2 with TRBJ1-2; 8 bases agree with TRBD1. This CDR3 is built from 15 residues. The J segment lost 1 base and the V segment lost 5 bases, leaving 6 bases of the junction unmatched. The germline V gene has CDR1 SGHTA and CDR2 FQGNSA. This CDR3 reads CASSLRTGNNYGYTF. The CDR3 DNA sequence: TGTGCCAGCAGCCTCAGGACAGGGAATAACTATGGCTACACCTTC.

The CDR3 bases are TGTGCCAGCAGTGTCCCGGGACAGGGCAGCGAAGCTTTCTTT. As protein: CASSVPGQGSEAFF. The chain joins TRBV6-1 to TRBJ1-1; 9 bases map to TRBD1. V lost 4 bases and J lost 8; bases outside the gene matches: 8. The germline gives CDR1 MNHNS, CDR2 SASEGT. The CDR3 spans 14 residues.

CDR3 residues: CASTPPGLSYYGYTF. CDR3 bases: TGTGCCAGCACGCCCCCCGGTTTAAGCTACTATGGCTACACCTTC. The chain couples TRBV28 to TRBJ1-2; D gene uncertain. The V gene's germline CDR1 is MDHEN and CDR2 SYDVKM. Trimming removed 7 bases from V and 3 bases from J, with 18 bases in between. The CDR3 spans 15 residues.

This clone was seen a few times. The chain employs TRBV5-1 and TRBJ2-5, with 7 nucleotides matching TRBD1. CDR3 length: 18 residues. From germline, CDR1 is SGHRS and CDR2 YFSETQ. Trimming cost V 5 bases and J 0 bases; bases outside gene matches: 16. For the CDR3, the DNA is TGCGCCAGCAGACTCATTCCGGATGGGACAGCGTACCAAGAGACCCAGTACTTC. Residues: CASRLIPDGTAYQETQYF.

This clone showed up just a few times. The V and J genes are TRBV19 and TRBJ1-2; a possible D gene is TRBD1 (5 bases). Germline V gene data show CDR1 as LNHDA and CDR2 as SQIVND (reference sequence). V lost 5 bases and J 8 bases, leaving 18 bases between the germline ends. This CDR3 is 14 amino acids long. The CDR3 DNA reads as TGTGCCAGTAGTTCTTTCGTCGGGGGTTTCGGCTACACCTTC. Protein sequence: CASSSFVGGFGYTF.

The genes are TRBV4-1 and TRBJ2-1, with 7 bases lining up with TRBD1. The germline V gene encodes CDR1 MGHRA and CDR2 YSYEKL. The CDR3 is 17 residues long. The V gene end was trimmed by 1 base and the J gene end by 5 bases; junction bases not matched to a gene: 11. The CDR3: CASSQVPSGQSNNEQFF. The CDR3 nucleotides read TGCGCCAGCAGCCAAGTTCCGTCGGGACAGTCCAACAATGAGCAGTTCTTC.

This chain links TRBV28 with TRBJ2-5; tentative D call: TRBD2 (6 bases). The V and J ends lost 3 bases and 5 bases respectively, with 16 bases between them. The CDR3 loop spans 15 amino acids. Germline V gene data show CDR1 as MDHEN and CDR2 as SYDVKM. The CDR3 coding sequence is TGTGCCAGCAGTTTTAGCGACGGCGCGGGGGAGACCCAGTACTTC. Amino acid sequence: CASSFSDGAGETQYF.

The CDR3 reads CATRERTGRRAGSPTDTQYF. The CDR3 DNA reads as TGTGCCACCAGAGAAAGGACCGGTCGAAGAGCGGGATCGCCCACAGATACGCAGTATTTT. The chain carries TRBV2 and TRBJ2-3, with 7 bases identical to TRBD2. With 10 bases clipped from V and 2 bases from J, the junction kept 27 bases outside the gene matches. Germline V lookup: CDR1 SNHLY, CDR2 FYNNEI. The CDR3 has 20 residues.

The chain has TRBV5-1 and TRBJ2-5; 10 nucleotides agree with TRBD1. The V segment lost 4 bases and the J segment 2 bases; nucleotides outside the gene matches: 5. Germline CDR1 reads SGHRS; CDR2 reads YFSETQ. The CDR3 has 15 residues. This CDR3 is CASSLTGQGQETQYF. Here the CDR3 DNA reads TGCGCCAGCAGCCTTACGGGACAGGGGCAAGAGACCCAGTACTTC.

This chain connects TRBV14 to TRBJ2-2; D is unclear. The CDR3 spans 15 residues. Trimming stripped 4 bases from V and 2 bases from J, with 11 bases between. The germline V gene has CDR1 SGHDN and CDR2 FVKESK. The chain's CDR3 is CASSLHPRNTGELFF. CDR3 coding DNA: TGTGCCAGCAGCCTTCACCCTAGAAACACCGGGGAGCTGTTTTTT.

V and J are TRBV7-9 and TRBJ2-2, with 7 bases lining up with TRBD1. The CDR3 covers 15 residues. V lost 7 bases to trimming and J lost 7 bases; unmatched junction nucleotides: 12. Germline assignment: CDR1 SEHNR and CDR2 FQNEAQ (reference sequence). The CDR3 bases are TGTGCCAGCAACACACGGGACAGCTTAATCGGGGAGCTGTTTTTT. Amino acid sequence: CASNTRDSLIGELFF.